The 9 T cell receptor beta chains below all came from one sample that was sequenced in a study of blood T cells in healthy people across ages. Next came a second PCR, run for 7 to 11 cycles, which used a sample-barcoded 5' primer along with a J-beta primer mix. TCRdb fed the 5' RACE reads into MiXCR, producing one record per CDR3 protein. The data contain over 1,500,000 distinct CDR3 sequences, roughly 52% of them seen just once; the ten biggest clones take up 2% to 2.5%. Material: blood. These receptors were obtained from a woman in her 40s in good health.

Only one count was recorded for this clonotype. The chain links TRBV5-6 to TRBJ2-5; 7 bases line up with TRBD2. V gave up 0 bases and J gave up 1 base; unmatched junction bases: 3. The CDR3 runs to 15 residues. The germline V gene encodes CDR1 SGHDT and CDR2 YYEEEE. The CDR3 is CASSLERGFQETQYF. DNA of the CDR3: TGTGCCAGCAGCTTGGAGCGGGGCTTCCAAGAGACCCAGTACTTC.

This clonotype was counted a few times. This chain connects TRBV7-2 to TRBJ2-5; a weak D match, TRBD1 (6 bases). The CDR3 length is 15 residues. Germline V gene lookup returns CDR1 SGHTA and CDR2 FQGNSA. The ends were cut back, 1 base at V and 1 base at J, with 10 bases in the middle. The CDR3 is CASSLEATGQETQYF. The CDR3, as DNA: TGTGCCAGCAGCTTAGAGGCGACAGGCCAAGAGACCCAGTACTTC.

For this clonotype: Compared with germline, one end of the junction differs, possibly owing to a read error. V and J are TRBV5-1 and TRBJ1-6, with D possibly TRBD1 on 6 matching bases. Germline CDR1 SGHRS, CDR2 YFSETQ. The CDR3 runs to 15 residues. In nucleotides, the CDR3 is TGCGCCAGCAGCTTACGCCAGGGGAATAATTCACCCCTCTACTTT. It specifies CASSLRQGNNSPLYF.

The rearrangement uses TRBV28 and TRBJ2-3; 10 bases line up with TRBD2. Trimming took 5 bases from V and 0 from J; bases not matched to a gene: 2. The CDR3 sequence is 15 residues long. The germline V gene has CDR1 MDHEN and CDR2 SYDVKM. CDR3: CASSTSGTSTDTQYF. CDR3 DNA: TGTGCCAGCAGTACTAGCGGGACTAGCACAGATACGCAGTATTTT.

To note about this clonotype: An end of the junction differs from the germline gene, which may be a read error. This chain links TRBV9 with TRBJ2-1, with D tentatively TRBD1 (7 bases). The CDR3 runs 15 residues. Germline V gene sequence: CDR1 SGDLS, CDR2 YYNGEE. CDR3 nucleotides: TGTGCCAGCAGCCCTCAGGGGGGCTCCTACAGTGAGCAGTTCTTC. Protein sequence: CASSPQGGSYSEQFF.

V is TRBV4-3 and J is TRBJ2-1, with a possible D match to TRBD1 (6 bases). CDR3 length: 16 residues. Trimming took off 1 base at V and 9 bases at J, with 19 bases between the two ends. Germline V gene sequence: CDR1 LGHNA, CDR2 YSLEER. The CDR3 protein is CASSQGLAGVRSEQFF. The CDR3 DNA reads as TGCGCCAGCAGCCAAGGCCTGGCAGGGGTTCGGAGTGAGCAGTTCTTC.

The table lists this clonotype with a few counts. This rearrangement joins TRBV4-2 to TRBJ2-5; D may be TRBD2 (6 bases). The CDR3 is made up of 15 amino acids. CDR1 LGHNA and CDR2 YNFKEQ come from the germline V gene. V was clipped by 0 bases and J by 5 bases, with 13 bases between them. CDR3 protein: CASSQDFAGRETQYF. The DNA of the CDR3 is TGTGCCAGCAGCCAAGACTTCGCGGGGAGGGAGACCCAGTACTTC.

CDR3 nucleotide sequence: TGTGCCAGCAGTGCTGTAATCAATGAGCAGTTCTTC. It specifies CASSAVINEQFF. The J gene is TRBJ2-1, the V gene TRBV28; no firm D call. The germline gives CDR1 MDHEN, CDR2 SYDVKM. The CDR3 spans 12 residues. Trimming pared 5 bases from V and 6 bases from J, leaving 8 bases between. The whole variable domain, filled in from reference TRBV28 and TRBJ2-1, reads DVKVTQSSRYLVKRTGEKVFLECVQDMDHENMFWYRQDPGLGLRLIYFSYDVKMKEKGDIPEGYSVSREKKERFSLILESASTNQTSMYLCASSAVINEQFFGPGTRLTVL.

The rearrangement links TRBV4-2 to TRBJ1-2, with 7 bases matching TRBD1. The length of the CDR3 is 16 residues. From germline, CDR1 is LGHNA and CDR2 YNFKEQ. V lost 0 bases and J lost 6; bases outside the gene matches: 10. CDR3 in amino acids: CASSQEGARGRDGYTF. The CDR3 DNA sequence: TGTGCCAGCAGCCAAGAAGGGGCCAGGGGGAGAGATGGCTACACCTTC.